Below are 14 T cell receptor beta chains sequenced from a single sample in a study of T-cell memory formation after mild COVID-19. TCRdb called the 5' RACE reads again in MiXCR, with one record for every CDR3 protein. The sample consists of 35,000 to 50,000 distinct CDR3 sequences, more than 9% of them appearing once. The sequencing sample was made of PBMCs or a T cell subset sorted from them (not recorded which). The receptors shown here come from an adult woman who had mild COVID-19 (a few samples of this study predate the infection). Cell type and time point are not known.

This clonotype was found many times. The chain uses TRBV29-1 and TRBJ1-1; unclear D gene. V was clipped by 7 bases and J by 0 bases, with 12 bases between them. CDR1 is SQVTM and CDR2 is ANQGSEA in the germline V gene. The CDR3 has 13 residues. The CDR3, as DNA: TGCAGCGCCGAGCGGGCGATGAACACTGAAGCTTTCTTT. This translates into CSAERAMNTEAFF.

This clonotype was picked up a small number of times. This chain uses TRBV7-3 with TRBJ2-2, with D perhaps assigned TRBD1 or TRBD2 (5 bases each). The CDR3 is made up of 16 amino acids. Germline CDR1 SGHTA, CDR2 FQGTGA. V was shortened by 2 bases and J by 1 base, with 11 bases between the two germline ends. As DNA, the CDR3 is TGTGCCAGCAGCTTAGGCGGGCAGGGGAACACCGGGGAGCTGTTTTTT. This gives the protein CASSLGGQGNTGELFF.

This clonotype was counted at least ten times. The chain joins TRBV29-1 to TRBJ2-7; D might be TRBD2 (5 bases). The CDR3 has 12 amino acids. Trimming pared 6 bases from V and 5 bases from J, leaving 14 bases between. The germline V gene encodes CDR1 SQVTM and CDR2 ANQGSEA. The CDR3 bases are TGCAGCGTCCGCCAAGAGGGCCACGAGCAGTACTTC. Translated: CSVRQEGHEQYF.

The genes are TRBV5-1 and TRBJ1-1; D unresolved. V was trimmed by 5 bases and J by 0 bases, leaving 14 bases between them. The CDR3 consists of 15 residues. Looked up from germline, CDR1 is SGHRS and CDR2 is YFSETQ. CDR3 DNA: TGCGCCAGCAGATTTAGTTCCTCCATGAACACTGAAGCTTTCTTT. It translates to CASRFSSSMNTEAFF.

This clonotype was observed a handful of times. This chain links TRBV9 with TRBJ1-2; the D is unclear. V gave up 3 bases and J gave up 10 bases, with 7 bases separating them. This CDR3 has 10 amino acids. Germline V gives CDR1 SGDLS, CDR2 YYNGEE. In DNA, the CDR3 is TGTGCCAGCAGCGGAGCGGTCTACACCTTC. This encodes CASSGAVYTF.

This clonotype has only a few counts. The chain recombines TRBV2 with TRBJ2-7; no clear D gene. The CDR3 is 12 amino acids. Germline V gene data show CDR1 as SNHLY and CDR2 as FYNNEI. Trimming stripped 6 bases from V and 6 bases from J, with 12 bases between. In DNA, the CDR3 is TGTGCCAGCAGGGTGGTCAGGCTCGAGCAGTACTTC. This gives the protein CASRVVRLEQYF.

This clonotype was seen a handful of times. The gene calls are TRBV19 and TRBJ1-2, with 7 bases matching TRBD1. Germline V CDR1 and CDR2: LNHDA, SQIVND (reference sequence). Germline trimming cut 10 bases from V and 4 bases from J; bases unmatched to any gene: 9. The CDR3 is 13 amino acids. The CDR3 bases are TGTGCCACCCTACCAGGGGACAGCTATGGCTACACCTTC. Translation gives CATLPGDSYGYTF.

There are many counts of this clonotype. The V gene is TRBV12-3 or TRBV12-4, the J gene TRBJ1-4, with a tentative D call TRBD1 (5 bases). V lost 5 bases, J lost 8 bases, and 12 bases lay in between. The CDR3 runs to 13 residues. CDR3 sequence: CASSSQGAEKLFF. DNA for the CDR3: TGTGCCAGCAGTAGTCAGGGTGCGGAAAAACTGTTTTTT.

This clonotype was counted between two and nine times. The chain couples TRBV7-2 to TRBJ2-7; 10 nucleotides align to TRBD1. This CDR3 is built from 15 residues. Trimming cost V 3 bases and J 6 bases; bases outside gene matches: 8. The germline CDR1 and CDR2 sequences are SGHTA and FQGNSA. CDR3 sequence: CASSFGGQGSSEQYF. Written as DNA, the CDR3 is TGTGCCAGCAGCTTTGGGGGACAGGGGTCGTCCGAGCAGTACTTC.

The chain combines TRBV12-3 or TRBV12-4 with TRBJ1-5; 10 positions agree with TRBD1. The CDR3 is made up of 15 amino acids. The ends lost 6 bases at V and 6 bases at J; junction bases unmatched: 8. The chain's CDR3 is CASRVGTGEGQPQHF. The CDR3 DNA reads TGTGCCAGCAGAGTAGGGACAGGGGAGGGTCAGCCCCAGCATTTT.

The rearrangement joins TRBV19 to TRBJ2-5; unclear D gene. Germline V gene sequence: CDR1 LNHDA, CDR2 SQIVND (reference sequence). V was cut by 9 bases and J by 2 bases, with 16 bases left in between. There are 14 residues in the CDR3. The CDR3 protein is CASRRTVTQETQYF. In nucleotides, the CDR3 is TGTGCCAGCAGACGGACGGTAACTCAAGAGACCCAGTACTTC.

This clonotype has ten or more counts. The CDR3, as DNA: TGTGCCAGCAGCCCAGGAAGGCTAGCGGGAGGTAAAAAGACCCAGTACTTC. It is translated as CASSPGRLAGGKKTQYF. The chain couples TRBV7-9 to TRBJ2-5, with 11 bases matching TRBD2. CDR1 is SEHNR, CDR2 FQNEAQ, per germline (reference sequence). V was pared by 5 bases and J by 6 bases, with 14 bases of the junction left unmatched. This CDR3 region has 17 residues.

The chain combines TRBV19 with TRBJ2-7, with D possibly being TRBD2 (5 bases). V dropped 5 bases and J dropped 5 bases, with 13 bases sitting between them. The CDR3 contains 13 residues. Germline CDR1 LNHDA, CDR2 SQIVND (reference sequence). CDR3 amino acids: CASSSGSRDEQYF. The DNA of the CDR3 is TGTGCCAGTAGTTCGGGGTCTCGGGACGAGCAGTACTTC.

This clonotype appeared a few times. The rearrangement uses TRBV7-2 and TRBJ1-5; 7 nucleotides line up with TRBD1. Looked up from germline, CDR1 is SGHTA and CDR2 is FQGNSA. Trimming took 5 bases from V and 7 from J; bases not matched to a gene: 8. There are 14 residues in the CDR3. CDR3 in DNA: TGTGCCAGCAGCCTTCGACAGGGTGGACAGCCCCAGCATTTT. Its translation: CASSLRQGGQPQHF. The full variable domain, in which reference TRBV7-2 and TRBJ1-5 provide the parts outside the CDR3, is GAGVSQSPSNKVTEKGKDVELRCDPISGHTALYWYRQSLGQGLEFLIYFQGNSAPDKSGLPSDRFSAERTGGSVSTLTIQRTQQEDSAVYLCASSLRQGGQPQHFGDGTRLSIL.